The rows below give T cell receptor beta chains drawn from one sample of a study of cytomegalovirus exposure and HLA in healthy donors. Measured with immunoSEQ multiplex PCR; TCRdb has only the in-frame clones, and not every one. The data contain approximately 120,000 clones, 77% of them seen just once; the ten biggest clones take up about 10%. The sequenced material came from PBMCs. These receptors originate from a man aged 35-49 years in good health and CMV-seropositive. Each CDR3 is given with its conserved first and last residue. D genes are given only for firm matches. A clone size is listed for some rows: how often the clone was seen (once, few, many), or a class if it is expanded.

clone_size: .; j_call: TRBJ2-5; d_call: .; v_call: TRBV7-2; cdr3_nt: TGTGCCAGCAGCTTATCCCCTCAAGAGACCCAGTACTTC; cdr3_aa: CASSLSPQETQYF
clone_size: .; j_call: TRBJ2-2; d_call: .; v_call: TRBV5-1; cdr3_nt: TGCGCCACCGCTAGGTATAGCGGAGACACCGGGGAGCTGTTTTTT; cdr3_aa: CATARYSGDTGELFF
clone_size: .; j_call: TRBJ2-7; d_call: TRBD1; v_call: TRBV7-8; cdr3_nt: TGTGCCAGCAGCCCTGGACAGGGCCCCAGCTACGAGCAGTACTTC; cdr3_aa: CASSPGQGPSYEQYF
clone_size: .; j_call: TRBJ2-7; d_call: TRBD1; v_call: TRBV19; cdr3_nt: TGTGCCAGTAGCATTGGACAGGGGAATTACTACGAGCAGTACTTC; cdr3_aa: CASSIGQGNYYEQYF
clone_size: .; j_call: TRBJ1-5; d_call: .; v_call: TRBV10-2; cdr3_nt: TGCGCCAGCAGTGGGCCTGGACACCACCAGCCCCAGCATTTT; cdr3_aa: CASSGPGHHQPQHF
clone_size: .; j_call: TRBJ2-7; d_call: TRBD1; v_call: TRBV19; cdr3_nt: TGTGCCAGTAGCCAACAGGGGCCCAGGGAGCAGTACTTC; cdr3_aa: CASSQQGPREQYF
clone_size: .; j_call: TRBJ1-6; d_call: .; v_call: TRBV5-8; cdr3_nt: TGTGCCAGCAGCTTGTTACAGCTAAATAATTCACCCCTCCACTTT; cdr3_aa: CASSLLQLNNSPLHF
clone_size: once; j_call: TRBJ1-3; d_call: TRBD1; v_call: TRBV5-1; cdr3_nt: TGCGCCAGCAGCAGACAGGGGGCTGTTGGAAACACCATATATTTT; cdr3_aa: CASSRQGAVGNTIYF
clone_size: .; j_call: TRBJ2-3; d_call: .; v_call: TRBV2; cdr3_nt: TGTGCCATCTGGCGGGGTAGCACAGATACGCAGTATTTT; cdr3_aa: CAIWRGSTDTQYF
clone_size: .; j_call: TRBJ2-5; d_call: TRBD2; v_call: TRBV28; cdr3_nt: TGTGCCAGCAGCAATAGCGGGGGGGCTTCAGAGACCCAGTACTTC; cdr3_aa: CASSNSGGASETQYF
clone_size: .; j_call: TRBJ2-7; d_call: TRBD2; v_call: TRBV7-2; cdr3_nt: TGTGCCAGCAGCCCTGGACTAGCGGGGGGGGACTCCTACGAGCAGTACTTC; cdr3_aa: CASSPGLAGGDSYEQYF
clone_size: .; j_call: TRBJ1-1; d_call: TRBD1; v_call: TRBV28; cdr3_nt: TGTGCCAGCTTGACGGGACAGCAGAACACTGAAGCTTTCTTT; cdr3_aa: CASLTGQQNTEAFF
clone_size: .; j_call: TRBJ2-5; d_call: TRBD2; v_call: TRBV5-1; cdr3_nt: TGCGCCAGCAGCCAACTTCTAGCGGGGGGTGGAGAGACCCAGTACTTC; cdr3_aa: CASSQLLAGGGETQYF
clone_size: .; j_call: TRBJ2-3; d_call: TRBD2; v_call: TRBV6-5; cdr3_nt: TGTGCCAGCAGGGCCGGGGGGGCCACAGATACGCAGTATTTT; cdr3_aa: CASRAGGATDTQYF
clone_size: .; j_call: TRBJ2-3; d_call: .; v_call: TRBV2; cdr3_nt: TGTGCCAGCCGGGTGGGGGGAAACACAGATACGCAGTATTTT; cdr3_aa: CASRVGGNTDTQYF
clone_size: .; j_call: TRBJ2-1; d_call: TRBD2; v_call: TRBV9; cdr3_nt: TGTGCCAGCAGCGTAGAGCGGGGGGGCCGGAATGAGCAGTTCTTC; cdr3_aa: CASSVERGGRNEQFF
clone_size: few; j_call: TRBJ2-5; d_call: TRBD1; v_call: TRBV7-3; cdr3_nt: TGTGCCAGCAGCGTACAGGGGATGGAGACCCAGTACTTC; cdr3_aa: CASSVQGMETQYF
clone_size: once; j_call: TRBJ2-1; d_call: .; v_call: TRBV10-3; cdr3_nt: TGTGCCATTTTTAGGGGTGTGGGATACAATGAGCAGTTCTTC; cdr3_aa: CAIFRGVGYNEQFF
clone_size: .; j_call: TRBJ1-4; d_call: TRBD1; v_call: TRBV7-6; cdr3_nt: TGTGCCAGCAGCCCTGGGACAGCAAATGAAAAACTGTTTTTT; cdr3_aa: CASSPGTANEKLFF
clone_size: few; j_call: TRBJ1-3; d_call: .; v_call: TRBV18; cdr3_nt: TGTGCCAGCTCTCAACAAACAGGCAACTCTGGAAACACCATATATTTT; cdr3_aa: CASSQQTGNSGNTIYF
clone_size: .; j_call: TRBJ2-3; d_call: TRBD2; v_call: TRBV5-1; cdr3_nt: TGCGCCAGCAGCTTGGGACTAGCGGGTTCCCGTAGCACAGATACGCAGTATTTT; cdr3_aa: CASSLGLAGSRSTDTQYF
clone_size: .; j_call: TRBJ1-5; d_call: .; v_call: TRBV19; cdr3_nt: TGTGCCAGTCGGGTCACGGGCAATCAGCCCCAGCATTTT; cdr3_aa: CASRVTGNQPQHF
clone_size: .; j_call: TRBJ1-4; d_call: .; v_call: TRBV7-2; cdr3_nt: TGTGCCAGCAGCCAATCCATAGCAACTAATGAAAAACTGTTTTTT; cdr3_aa: CASSQSIATNEKLFF
clone_size: once; j_call: TRBJ1-3; d_call: TRBD1; v_call: TRBV7-6; cdr3_nt: TGTGCCAGCAGCATTACAGGGGGAGCTGGAAACACCATATATTTT; cdr3_aa: CASSITGGAGNTIYF
clone_size: .; j_call: TRBJ2-3; d_call: TRBD1; v_call: TRBV6-5; cdr3_nt: TGTGCCAGCAGAACAGGGGCAGATACGCAGTATTTT; cdr3_aa: CASRTGADTQYF
clone_size: once; j_call: TRBJ1-1; d_call: .; v_call: TRBV7-2; cdr3_nt: TGTGCCAGCAGCTTAGGTAGTTTCAACACTGAAGCTTTCTTT; cdr3_aa: CASSLGSFNTEAFF
clone_size: .; j_call: TRBJ1-1; d_call: .; v_call: TRBV11-1; cdr3_nt: TGTGCCAGCAGCTTCCCGGGGTCCACTGAAGCTTTCTTT; cdr3_aa: CASSFPGSTEAFF
clone_size: .; j_call: TRBJ1-6; d_call: .; v_call: TRBV14; cdr3_nt: TGTGCCAGCAGCCATCTCTCGGGGGGGGCAGTCATACCCCTCCACTTT; cdr3_aa: CASSHLSGGAVIPLHF
clone_size: once; j_call: TRBJ2-7; d_call: TRBD1; v_call: TRBV28; cdr3_nt: TGTGCCAGCAGGCCCGACAGGGTCCCCTACGAGCAGTACTTC; cdr3_aa: CASRPDRVPYEQYF